The TCR beta chain under discussion was sequenced for a study of shared clonotypes between healthy human individuals. Across the whole study: Every donor yielded three CD4 naive, three CD4 memory, two CD8 naive and one CD8 memory plate. Study observations and caveats: Approximately 4.5% was the fraction of naive CD4 clonotypes found shared across a few donors. Compared with memory subsets, naive subsets generally had larger estimated richness.

This CDR3 contains 16 residues. Using immunoSEQ multiplex PCR, the repertoire was profiled, and TCRdb retains in-frame clones only, with some absent. The sample lists around 2.3 million clones; approximately 96% were seen once. A note on this clone: What it recognizes is unknown.

This sequence joins TRBV21-1 and TRBJ2-2. TRBV21-1 is termed a pseudogene. The sequencing input was naive CD4+ T cells sorted from blood. Subset specified: CD45RA+ positively selected. This sequence originates from a young man in good health. The chain's CDR3 is CASSKDRGPNTGELFF. The CDR3 nucleotides read TGTGCCAGCAGCAAAGATCGGGGACCGAACACCGGGGAGCTGTTTTTT.